What follows are 30 T cell receptor beta chains derived from one specimen sequenced in a study of shared clonotypes between healthy human individuals. TCRdb's copy holds only in-frame clones and misses some; the assay was immunoSEQ multiplex PCR. The sample contains roughly 2,500,000 clones, more than 85% of which appear only once. What was sequenced was naive CD4+ T cells from PBMCs. Subset denoted: CD45RA+ positively selected. All receptors come from a man aged 18 to 30 in good health. Some clones in this sample may be carry-over from other donors' samples.

This clone was seen a handful of times. This specimen includes other DNA sequences encoding the same CDR3. V is TRBV7-3 and J is TRBJ2-3, with 7 positions matching TRBD1. The V gene end was trimmed by 5 bases and the J gene end by 0 bases; junction bases not matched to a gene: 2. The germline V gene encodes CDR1 SGHTA and CDR2 FQGTGA. The CDR3 has 14 residues. CDR3 amino acids: CASSRDSSTDTQYF. CDR3 DNA sequence: TGTGCCAGCAGCCGGGACAGCAGCACAGATACGCAGTATTTT. Together with reference TRBV7-3 and TRBJ2-3, the CDR3 gives the full variable domain: GAGVSQTPSNKVTEKGKYVELRCDPISGHTALYWYRQSLGQGPEFLIYFQGTGAADDSGLPNDRFFAVRPEGSVSTLKIQRTERGDSAVYLCASSRDSSTDTQYFGPGTRLTVL.

J is TRBJ2-1 and V is TRBV28; D gene ambiguous. Germline V gives CDR1 MDHEN, CDR2 SYDVKM. The CDR3 covers 14 residues. V was clipped by 4 bases and J by 11 bases, with 18 bases between them. The CDR3 DNA reads as TGTGCCAGCAGTTACTCTCGTCGGCACTTGAAGCAGTTCTTC. Translated, it gives CASSYSRRHLKQFF.

The gene calls are TRBV5-1 and TRBJ1-4; 7 nucleotides agree with TRBD1. The germline gives CDR1 SGHRS, CDR2 YFSETQ. V lost 4 bases, J lost 6 bases, and 12 bases stayed unmatched. The CDR3 is 16 amino acids. The CDR3 here is CASSDTGDFYYEKLFF. The CDR3 nucleotides are TGCGCCAGCAGCGATACAGGGGACTTTTATTATGAAAAACTGTTTTTT.

The rearrangement uses TRBV28 and TRBJ2-2; 8 bases agree with TRBD2. CDR3 length: 17 amino acids. The ends lost 6 bases at V and 7 bases at J; junction bases unmatched: 16. The germline V gene has CDR1 MDHEN and CDR2 SYDVKM. CDR3 DNA sequence: TGTGCCAGCAGCTCCGGTCGGGGGGGCGCGAAGGACGGGGAGCTGTTTTTT. It is translated as CASSSGRGGAKDGELFF.

The chain is built from TRBV7-2 and TRBJ1-4; D call uncertain. Germline-derived CDR1 and CDR2 are SGHTA and FQGNSA. Trimming stripped 7 bases from V and 7 bases from J, with 16 bases between. This CDR3 comprises 14 residues. CDR3 loop: CASNLSPYGEKLFF. The CDR3 nucleotides are TGTGCCAGCAACCTATCACCGTATGGTGAAAAACTGTTTTTT.

The V gene is TRBV14, the J gene TRBJ2-3; 12 nucleotides agree with TRBD2. Germline V gene data show CDR1 as SGHDN and CDR2 as FVKESK. The CDR3 length is 20 residues. After removal of 0 bases from V and 2 bases from J, the junction contained 12 bases not matched to a gene. The CDR3: CASSQEYVGLAGPYTDTQYF. The CDR3, as DNA: TGTGCCAGCAGCCAAGAATATGTCGGACTAGCGGGACCTTACACAGATACGCAGTATTTT.

As concerns this clone: Within the sample, other DNA sequences also encode this same CDR3. The V and J genes are TRBV6-6 and TRBJ1-4; D is unclear. V lost 0 bases, J lost 8 bases, and 10 bases lay in between. Per germline, CDR1 MNHNY and CDR2 SVGAGI (reference sequence). This CDR3 is built from 14 residues. CDR3 amino acids: CASSYSGGREKLFF. The CDR3 nucleotides are TGTGCCAGCAGTTACTCTGGTGGTCGAGAAAAACTGTTTTTT.

The chain recombines TRBV10-3 with TRBJ2-7; 7 nucleotides align to TRBD2. V was clipped by 7 bases and J by 6 bases; unmatched bases: 12. The CDR3 loop spans 14 amino acids. Germline CDR1 ENHRY, CDR2 SYGVKD. The CDR3 loop reads CAITGGTMGSEQYF. CDR3 DNA sequence: TGTGCCATCACGGGGGGAACTATGGGAAGCGAGCAGTACTTC.

V usage is TRBV6-5 and J usage is TRBJ2-2; no reliable D call. V lost 7 bases to trimming and J lost 1 base, with 10 bases between them. The CDR3 runs 14 residues. Germline CDR1 MNHEY, CDR2 SVGAGI. The CDR3 DNA reads TGTGCCAGCACAAATAGTTTGAACACCGGGGAGCTGTTTTTT. It translates to CASTNSLNTGELFF.

This chain joins TRBV18 and TRBJ2-3, with 8 bases identical to TRBD1. The CDR3 totals 14 residues. Per the germline V gene, CDR1 is KGHSH and CDR2 is LQKENI. V shed 1 base and J 6 bases; nucleotides not matched to a gene: 3. CDR3 bases: TGTGCCAGCTCACCACGGACAGGGACGGATACGCAGTATTTT. It codes for CASSPRTGTDTQYF.

V is TRBV28 and J is TRBJ1-5; tentative D call: TRBD1 (6 bases). This CDR3 spans 16 amino acids. Germline-derived CDR1 and CDR2 are MDHEN and SYDVKM. Trimming removed 1 base at V and 0 bases at J, with 10 bases between. This CDR3 reads CASSLSGVNSNQPQHF. The CDR3 nucleotides are TGTGCCAGCAGTTTATCAGGGGTCAATAGCAATCAGCCCCAGCATTTT. The full variable domain, completed using reference TRBV28 and TRBJ1-5, is DVKVTQSSRYLVKRTGEKVFLECVQDMDHENMFWYRQDPGLGLRLIYFSYDVKMKEKGDIPEGYSVSREKKERFSLILESASTNQTSMYLCASSLSGVNSNQPQHFGDGTRLSIL.

This chain joins TRBV2 and TRBJ1-2; D might be TRBD1 (5 bases). CDR3 length equals 17 residues. V was cut by 6 bases and J by 4 bases, with 24 bases left in between. Germline V gene lookup returns CDR1 SNHLY and CDR2 FYNNEI. The chain's CDR3 is CASRKGRTEPTTYGYTF. For the CDR3, the DNA is TGTGCCAGCAGGAAGGGGCGAACGGAACCCACGACCTATGGCTACACCTTC.

The V and J genes are TRBV7-2 and TRBJ1-1; 11 bases agree with TRBD1. The CDR3 consists of 13 residues. Germline V gene data show CDR1 as SGHTA and CDR2 as FQGNSA. Trimming took 5 bases from V and 10 from J; bases not matched to a gene: 6. The CDR3: CASSPPDRGRAFF. In DNA form, the CDR3 reads TGTGCCAGCAGCCCACCGGACAGGGGGCGAGCTTTCTTT.

The J gene is TRBJ2-1, the V gene TRBV12-5, with D possibly matching TRBD2 (5 bases). Germline V gene data show CDR1 as LGHNT and CDR2 as FRNRAP. The CDR3 covers 15 residues. Trimming shortened V by 3 bases and J by 3 bases, and 12 bases separated the two germline ends. The CDR3, as DNA: TGTGCTAGTGGTTTTGGGAGAAAGGTCTACAATGAGCAGTTCTTC. As protein: CASGFGRKVYNEQFF.

The chain's CDR3 is CASSMAASGWETQYF. The CDR3 DNA sequence: TGTGCCAGTAGTATGGCGGCTAGCGGCTGGGAGACCCAGTACTTC. This rearrangement joins TRBV19 to TRBJ2-5; 7 bases are shared with TRBD2. Trimming at V came to 3 bases and at J to 5 bases, leaving 9 bases not matched to a gene. Germline loops: CDR1 LNHDA, CDR2 SQIVND (reference sequence). This CDR3 is built from 15 residues.

This chain links TRBV7-8 with TRBJ1-1; tentative D call: TRBD1 (5 bases). Germline V lookup: CDR1 SGHVS, CDR2 FQNEAQ. This CDR3 contains 14 residues. V lost 2 bases and J 4 bases, leaving 11 bases between the germline ends. CDR3 residues: CASSLQGGITEAFF. CDR3 sequence (DNA): TGTGCCAGCAGCTTACAGGGAGGTATCACTGAAGCTTTCTTT.

This chain uses TRBV28 with TRBJ2-7; possible D gene TRBD1, 6 bases. V was pared by 5 bases and J by 12 bases, with 14 bases between. CDR1 is MDHEN and CDR2 is SYDVKM in the germline V gene. The CDR3 sequence is 11 residues long. In DNA form, the CDR3 reads TGTGCCAGCAGTAGCCAACAGGGATGGTACTTC. It specifies CASSSQQGWYF.

Concerning this clone: The identical CDR3 is also encoded by other nucleotide sequences in the sample. The chain recombines TRBV7-2 with TRBJ2-1; D gene uncertain. This CDR3 has 15 residues. The germline V gene has CDR1 SGHTA and CDR2 FQGNSA. Trimming pared 2 bases from V and 0 bases from J, leaving 8 bases between. The CDR3 loop reads CASSLTLGSYNEQFF. For the CDR3, the DNA is TGTGCCAGCAGCTTAACCCTGGGCTCCTACAATGAGCAGTTCTTC.

This chain uses TRBV28 with TRBJ2-5; D remains ambiguous. CDR3 length: 11 residues. Germline CDR1 and CDR2: MDHEN and SYDVKM. V was clipped by 11 bases and J by 0 bases, with 7 bases between them. The CDR3 sequence is CAVAYQETQYF. Written as DNA, the CDR3 is TGTGCCGTTGCGTACCAAGAGACCCAGTACTTC.

V is TRBV7-2 and J is TRBJ1-2; D call uncertain. The length of the CDR3 is 13 residues. Between the trimmed V and J ends, which lost 1 base and 7 bases, there was a span of 10 bases. Germline V lookup: CDR1 SGHTA, CDR2 FQGNSA. In DNA, the CDR3 is TGTGCCAGCAGCTTAGTCTCAGACATTGGCTACACCTTC. Translated, it gives CASSLVSDIGYTF.

The V gene is TRBV28, the J gene TRBJ2-2; D is unresolved. Germline V gene lookup returns CDR1 MDHEN and CDR2 SYDVKM. The CDR3 is 17 amino acids. The V end lost 1 base, the J end lost 0 bases, and 12 bases lay between the germline ends. The CDR3 DNA reads TGTGCCAGCAGTTTATTTAGGTGGGGATCGAACACCGGGGAGCTGTTTTTT. Translated: CASSLFRWGSNTGELFF. Filled out from reference TRBV28 and TRBJ2-2, the complete variable domain reads DVKVTQSSRYLVKRTGEKVFLECVQDMDHENMFWYRQDPGLGLRLIYFSYDVKMKEKGDIPEGYSVSREKKERFSLILESASTNQTSMYLCASSLFRWGSNTGELFFGEGSRLTVL.

This rearrangement joins TRBV27 to TRBJ1-3; weak D call: TRBD1 (5 bases). CDR1 and CDR2 from the germline V gene are MNHEY and SMNVEV (reference sequence). With 4 bases removed from V and 0 bases from J, the gap between germline ends came to 16 bases. The CDR3 covers 17 residues. CDR3 DNA: TGTGCCAGCAGTTCTCGGCCGGGACCAAGCTCTGGAAACACCATATATTTT. It encodes CASSSRPGPSSGNTIYF.

V gene TRBV28 combines with J gene TRBJ2-3; D gene uncertain. Trimming took 8 bases from V and 2 from J, leaving 14 bases between them. CDR3 size: 14 residues. The germline V gene encodes CDR1 MDHEN and CDR2 SYDVKM. CDR3 bases: TGTGCCAGCGTTCGGAGTAACCCCACAGATACGCAGTATTTT. It encodes CASVRSNPTDTQYF.

The V and J genes are TRBV28 and TRBJ2-1; 9 bases agree with TRBD2. CDR1 is MDHEN and CDR2 is SYDVKM in the germline V gene. This CDR3 has 20 residues. The J segment lost 8 bases and the V segment lost 4 bases, leaving 24 bases of the junction unmatched. As DNA, the CDR3 is TGTGCCAGCAGTTCATCATTCTCAGGCGGGAGGGCCCGGAGTTTGCATGAGCAGTTCTTC. Translating it yields CASSSSFSGGRARSLHEQFF.

This clone was counted only a few times. Other nucleotide sequences in the sample specify the same CDR3. The rearrangement links TRBV5-1 to TRBJ1-5, with D hard to call. The CDR3 sequence is 13 residues long. Trimming pared 0 bases from V and 6 bases from J, leaving 7 bases between. The germline gives CDR1 SGHRS, CDR2 YFSETQ. The CDR3 nucleotides are TGCGCCAGCAGCTTGGGGGAGGGTCAGCCCCAGCATTTT. Its translation: CASSLGEGQPQHF.

The CDR3 region is CASSPGQGLTDTQYF. In DNA form, the CDR3 reads TGCGCCAGCAGCCCAGGACAGGGACTCACAGATACGCAGTATTTT. The gene calls are TRBV4-1 and TRBJ2-3, with 8 bases identical to TRBD1. Per the germline V gene, CDR1 is MGHRA and CDR2 is YSYEKL. The CDR3 consists of 15 residues. V lost 4 bases to trimming and J lost 2 bases; unmatched junction nucleotides: 5.

The chain uses TRBV5-1 and TRBJ2-3; 9 bases are shared with TRBD1. In germline, CDR1 is SGHRS, CDR2 YFSETQ. The CDR3 contains 17 residues. With 5 bases clipped from V and 3 bases from J, the junction kept 13 bases outside the gene matches. The CDR3 sequence is CASRNGPTGGSTDTQYF. DNA for the CDR3: TGCGCCAGCAGAAACGGGCCCACAGGGGGCAGTACAGATACGCAGTATTTT.

V gene TRBV25-1 combines with J gene TRBJ1-4; 8 nucleotides match TRBD1. The CDR3 length is 14 residues. With V trimmed by 5 bases and J by 8 bases, 7 bases remained unmatched. The germline gives CDR1 MGHDK, CDR2 SYGVNS. The CDR3 loop reads CASSPRTGTEKLFF. The CDR3 nucleotides read TGTGCCAGCAGTCCCCGGACAGGGACAGAAAAACTGTTTTTT.

The chain combines TRBV30 with TRBJ2-1; D tentatively fits TRBD1 or TRBD2 (5 bases each). The V and J ends lost 2 bases and 4 bases respectively, with 6 bases between them. From germline, CDR1 is GTSNPN and CDR2 SVGIG (reference sequence). The CDR3 length is 12 residues. The CDR3 loop is CAWSWGYNEQFF. The CDR3 coding sequence is TGTGCCTGGAGTTGGGGGTACAATGAGCAGTTCTTC.

The chain has TRBV9 and TRBJ2-1; 14 positions agree with TRBD2. The CDR3 is 15 residues long. CDR1 and CDR2 (germline): SGDLS, YYNGEE. J was trimmed by 8 bases and V by 5 bases; bases with no gene match: 6. CDR3 in amino acids: CASSPGLAGVDEQFF. CDR3 nucleotides: TGTGCCAGCAGTCCGGGACTAGCGGGAGTGGATGAGCAGTTCTTC.